The entry below describes one TCR beta chain. Its antigen is currently unknown. The data derive from a study of long-term antiretroviral therapy in people with HIV. General observations from the study: After ART, diversity increased yet remained lower than transplant donor controls. Viral resistance, ART adherence and therapy changes all lacked available data.

Sequencing relied on immunoSEQ assay v3.0, run at survey level. Sequencing of each sample targeted about 40,000-55,000 T-cell genomes. The repertoire was sequenced with immunoSEQ multiplex PCR; TCRdb's copy has only in-frame clones and lacks some. In the table there are approximately 35,000 clones, 79% of which are singletons. The V gene lost 0 bases and the J gene lost 4 bases, with 9 bases spanning the gap. Per germline, CDR1 SGHTA and CDR2 FQGTGA. There are 15 residues in the CDR3. This sequence was found in a man between 18 and 35 years old with HIV. The V and J genes are TRBV7-3 and TRBJ1-4; D is unclear. The sequenced sample was unsorted PBMCs, obtained 1.9 years after starting antiretroviral therapy. The CDR3 region has the DNA TGTGCCAGCAGCTTAACGGGTGGAAATAATGAAAAACTGTTTTTT. Translating gives CASSLTGGNNEKLFF.